The 7 T cell receptor beta chains reported below all come from one sample, sequenced in a study of T cell responses to AZD1222 COVID-19 vaccine. Using immunoSEQ multiplex PCR, the repertoire was profiled, and TCRdb retains in-frame clones only, with some absent. The repertoire has about 100,000 clones, around 96% of them found once; the top ten carry 2.2%. The specimen comprised peripheral blood, sampled on day 0 of AZD1222 vaccination. The receptors here all came from an adult in good health.

The rearrangement uses TRBV27 and TRBJ2-5; D perhaps matches TRBD2 (6 bases). Trimming removed 0 bases from V and 7 bases from J, with 15 bases in between. The CDR3 loop spans 15 amino acids. The germline V gene has CDR1 MNHEY and CDR2 SMNVEV (reference sequence). CDR3 nucleotides: TGTGCCAGCAGTTTATCTTTCTCGGGGACTGGGACCCAGTACTTC. As protein: CASSLSFSGTGTQYF.

The chain combines TRBV19 with TRBJ1-2; no clear D gene. Per the germline V gene, CDR1 is LNHDA and CDR2 is SQIVND (reference sequence). V dropped 5 bases and J dropped 2 bases, with 9 bases sitting between them. This CDR3 is 13 amino acids long. The DNA of the CDR3 is TGTGCCAGTAGTTTTACAGAGAACTATGGCTACACCTTC. The encoded protein is CASSFTENYGYTF. The whole variable domain, filled in from reference TRBV19 and TRBJ1-2, reads DGGITQSPKYLFRKEGQNVTLSCEQNLNHDAMYWYRQDPGQGLRLIYYSQIVNDFQKGDIAEGYSVSREKKESFPLTVTSAQKNPTAFYLCASSFTENYGYTFGSGTRLTVV.

The chain joins TRBV5-1 to TRBJ2-3, with 7 bases matching TRBD2. CDR1 SGHRS and CDR2 YFSETQ come from the germline V gene. The CDR3 has 14 amino acids. J gave up 5 bases and V 0 bases, and 3 bases lay outside the gene matches. The CDR3 sequence: CASSLVLAGDTQYF. The CDR3 nucleotides read TGCGCCAGCAGCTTGGTATTAGCGGGAGATACGCAGTATTTT. Using reference TRBV5-1 and TRBJ2-3 for the parts outside the CDR3, the full variable domain is KAGVTQTPRYLIKTRGQQVTLSCSPISGHRSVSWYQQTPGQGLQFLFEYFSETQRNKGNFPGRFSGRQFSNSRSEMNVSTLELGDSALYLCASSLVLAGDTQYFGPGTRLTVL.

The rearrangement uses TRBV27 and TRBJ2-7, with D unclear. Germline CDR1 MNHEY, CDR2 SMNVEV (reference sequence). The CDR3 contains 16 residues. The germline V and J ends were trimmed by 3 bases and 2 bases, with 17 bases remaining between them. CDR3 loop: CASSFLSRTRTYEQYF. The CDR3 DNA sequence: TGTGCCAGCAGTTTTCTATCGAGAACGAGAACCTACGAGCAGTACTTC.

The gene calls are TRBV5-5 and TRBJ2-3; TRBD2 is a possible D gene (6 bases). Germline lookup yields CDR1 SGHKS and CDR2 YYEKEE (reference sequence). The CDR3 contains 16 residues. V was trimmed by 4 bases and J by 6 bases, leaving 21 bases between them. CDR3: CASSPGVPAGRDTQYF. The DNA for the CDR3 is TGTGCCAGCAGCCCGGGGGTTCCCGCGGGGCGTGATACGCAGTATTTT.

The rearrangement uses TRBV12-3 or TRBV12-4 and TRBJ1-1; weak D call: TRBD1 (6 bases). The CDR3 runs to 12 residues. The germline V and J ends were trimmed by 4 bases and 8 bases, with 11 bases remaining between them. This chain's CDR3 is CASSSQGFEAFF. CDR3 sequence (DNA): TGTGCCAGCAGTTCACAGGGTTTCGAAGCTTTCTTT.

This rearrangement joins TRBV5-1 to TRBJ1-1; the D is unclear. V dropped 0 bases and J dropped 4 bases, with 13 bases sitting between them. Germline values: CDR1 SGHRS, CDR2 YFSETQ. The CDR3 length is 15 residues. CDR3 protein: CASSLGAGSGTEAFF. CDR3 DNA: TGCGCCAGCAGCTTGGGTGCGGGGTCGGGCACTGAAGCTTTCTTT.